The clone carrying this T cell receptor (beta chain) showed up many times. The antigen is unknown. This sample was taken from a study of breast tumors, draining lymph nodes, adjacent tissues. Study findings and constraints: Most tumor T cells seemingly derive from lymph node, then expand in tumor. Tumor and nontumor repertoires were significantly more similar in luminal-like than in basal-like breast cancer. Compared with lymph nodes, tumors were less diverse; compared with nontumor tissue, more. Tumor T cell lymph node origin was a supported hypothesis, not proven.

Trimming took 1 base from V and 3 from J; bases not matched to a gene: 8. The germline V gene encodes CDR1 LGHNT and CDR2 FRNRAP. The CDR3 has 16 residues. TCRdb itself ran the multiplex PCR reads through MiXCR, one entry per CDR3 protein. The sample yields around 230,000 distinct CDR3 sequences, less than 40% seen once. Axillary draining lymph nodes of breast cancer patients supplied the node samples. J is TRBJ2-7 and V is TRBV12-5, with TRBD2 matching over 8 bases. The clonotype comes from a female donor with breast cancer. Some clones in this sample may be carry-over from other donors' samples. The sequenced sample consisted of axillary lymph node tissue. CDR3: CASGLGFGLAGYEQYF. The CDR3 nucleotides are TGTGCTAGTGGTTTGGGGTTTGGACTAGCTGGCTACGAGCAGTACTTC.